This entry features one TCR beta chain sequence. The target of this receptor is not known. The record has no base qualities; no much larger clone is one base away. These data belong to a study of T cells in Graves' hyperthyroidism and ophthalmopathy (dated by TCRdb to the late 2010s). For context, the study as a whole: Peripheral blood was sampled at the time of initial diagnosis, prior to any treatment. A discovery cohort of about a hundred patients, roughly 45 with Graves' ophthalmopathy and approximately 60 with stable Graves' hyperthyroidism, was used to find distinguishing TCR V-J signatures. Prospective prediction of ophthalmopathy was tested in an independent validation cohort of 18 to 20 hyperthyroidism patients and some 17 patients who later progressed to ophthalmopathy. The 100 or so discovery patients were divided at random into training and test sets in a 7:3 ratio. Thyroid tissue and blood T-cell repertoires from six Graves' hyperthyroidism patients were also compared in the study. After blood sampling, hyperthyroidism patients were treated with methimazole at a starting dose of 30 mg daily, and ophthalmopathy patients were treated with high-dose intravenous methylprednisolone. The paper describes TCR Vbeta CDR3 sequencing of some 130 peripheral blood samples, made up of fewer than 50 ophthalmopathy patients, roughly 72 hyperthyroidism patients and some 17 progressor patients.

CDR1 and CDR2 are drawn from the germline V gene: ENHRY, SYGVKD. The germline ends are 15 bases apart after V is trimmed by 7 bases and J by 3 bases. From the cysteine up to the phenylalanine, the CDR3 has a length of 14 residues. The read is trimmed to its CDR3 DNA, 42 bases read in frame from base 1. Points the paper makes about the study in general: In validation, progression to ophthalmopathy was predicted by the model with 70.59% sensitivity and roughly 72% specificity, a median of roughly 6 months before onset. Most expanded thyroid clonotypes (frequency above 0.001) were also detected in blood, a finding suggesting that blood repertoires may reflect thyroid immune responses. Sample size was not statistically predetermined, and blinding of investigators to group allocation was not performed. In cross-validation, a model built on a 13 V-J signature told ophthalmopathy apart from stable hyperthyroidism with approximately 90% sensitivity and around 83% specificity, and in testing the same model reached 80%/75%.

Stable Graves' hyperthyroidism was defined as the absence of progression to ophthalmopathy over 18 months of follow-up. Hyperthyroidism patients were aged 18 to 65 years and newly diagnosed, with disease duration of less than 2 months. The study excluded patients with uncontrolled infections, other autoimmune diseases, pregnancy or lactation. Diagnoses were established on the basis of clinical symptoms, serum thyroxine and TRAb, thyroid ultrasound, and orbital computed tomography. Ficoll-Paque density gradient centrifugation was used to isolate PBMCs from under 11 ml of fresh peripheral blood. Total RNA was extracted with Trizol reagent, and quality was checked on an Agilent 2100 Bioanalyzer. The TCR beta CDR3 regions were amplified from RNA transcripts. For the first round of RT-PCR on the TCR CDR3, the HTBI primer set was used together with the Qiagen OneStep RT-PCR kit. The libraries were constructed in a second round of multiplex PCR and then size-selected and purified. Sequencing of the libraries was done on an Illumina HiSeq2000 using paired-end 100 bp reads. The paper's processing steps were these. Raw data were processed with SOAPnuke, discarding reads with adapters, uncalled bases, mean Phred below 15, or no exact constant-primer or identifier match. High-quality paired reads were merged using COPE v1.2.5, and each unique nucleotide sequence was defined as a clonotype. MiTCR v1.1 was used to align the clonotypes against IMGT TRBV, TRBD and TRBJ reference segments. The analysis included only V-J combinations with a frequency above 0.0001, which together covered around 99% of the repertoires. A TCS score was defined as the ratio of F50 (clonal expansion) to E x V (chaos), with BLOSUM62-based TCRdist applied between CDR3 peptides within each V-J. Welch's t-statistics and random forest reduced 514 V-J features to about 12, which were used in a naive Bayes classifier (R e1071). The Morisita-Horn index was used to measure how similar the thyroid and blood repertoires were. The public reads were reprocessed in TCRdb via fastp at Q25 and MiXCR, keeping in-frame beta chains. Each entry merges the rows of one CDR3 protein and shows their most common DNA and genes. The V and J calls come from TCRdb's annotation, not from the publication. In this sample the table shows hundreds of thousands of distinct CDR3 sequences, 35% of which occur a single time. Approximately 31% of the sample comes from the top ten.

The source is a woman in her thirties or forties with Graves' hyperthyroidism. Source material: blood. This chain joins TRBV10-3 to TRBJ1-1; the D gene is perhaps TRBD1, on 6 matching bases. The nucleotide sequence reads as follows: TGTGCCATCAATCAAGGGGGTTACGACACTGAAGCTTTCTTT. This gives the protein CAINQGGYDTEAFF.